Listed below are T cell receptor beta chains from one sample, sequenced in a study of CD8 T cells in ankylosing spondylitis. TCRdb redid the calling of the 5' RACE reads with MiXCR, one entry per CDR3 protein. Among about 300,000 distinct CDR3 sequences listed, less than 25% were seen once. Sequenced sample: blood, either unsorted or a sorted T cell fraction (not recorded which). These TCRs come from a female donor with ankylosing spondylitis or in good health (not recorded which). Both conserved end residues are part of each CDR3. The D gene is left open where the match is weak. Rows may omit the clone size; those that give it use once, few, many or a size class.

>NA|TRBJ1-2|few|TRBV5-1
TGCGCCAGCAGCCGCCGGGGGGACTGGGAGTATGGCTACACCTTC
CASSRRGDWEYGYTF
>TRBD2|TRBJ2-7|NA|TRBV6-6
TGTGCCAGCAGTTCGGGACTAGCGGACTACGAGCAGTACTTC
CASSSGLADYEQYF
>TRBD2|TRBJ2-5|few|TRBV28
TGTGCCAGCAGTTTATTCTCAGGGACTATCCCAGAGACCCAGTACTTC
CASSLFSGTIPETQYF
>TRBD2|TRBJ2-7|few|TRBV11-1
TGTGCCAGCAGCTTAGCGCGGGGGACTAGTTCAACACCCTACGAGCAGTACTTC
CASSLARGTSSTPYEQYF
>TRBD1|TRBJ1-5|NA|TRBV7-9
TGTGCCAGCAGCAGGGGACAGACGGATCAGCCCCAGCATTTT
CASSRGQTDQPQHF
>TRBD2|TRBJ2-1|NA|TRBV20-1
TGCAGTGCTAGGAGCTCGGGACTAGCGGGAGTTTACCTCTACAATGAGCAGTTCTTC
CSARSSGLAGVYLYNEQFF
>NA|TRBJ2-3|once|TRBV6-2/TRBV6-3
TGTGCCAGCAGTCCGATCGGCGGTCACACAGATACGCAGTATTTT
CASSPIGGHTDTQYF
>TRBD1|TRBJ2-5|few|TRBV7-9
TGTGCCAGCAGCTTAAATGCTGGGACAGGGGGCTCTGAGACCCAGTACTTC
CASSLNAGTGGSETQYF
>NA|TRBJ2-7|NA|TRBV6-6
TGTGCCAGCAGTTACAACCCCCTCGAGCAGTACTTC
CASSYNPLEQYF
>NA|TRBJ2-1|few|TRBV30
TGTGCCTGGAGTGTAAGGGGTGAGCAGTTCTTC
CAWSVRGEQFF
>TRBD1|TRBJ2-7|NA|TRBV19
TGTGCCAGTAGTAGCAGATCCGGGACAGCTCCTTGGGAGCAGTACTTC
CASSSRSGTAPWEQYF
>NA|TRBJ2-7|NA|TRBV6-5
TGTGCCAGCGGGGACCCCACCTACGAGCAGTACTTC
CASGDPTYEQYF
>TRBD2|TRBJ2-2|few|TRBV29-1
TGCAGCGTTGAGTTGCTAGCGGGAGGGAGGACCGGGGAGCTGTTTTTT
CSVELLAGGRTGELFF
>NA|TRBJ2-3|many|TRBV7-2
TGTGCCAGCAGCTTAGCGACTAGACCAGATACGCAGTATTTT
CASSLATRPDTQYF
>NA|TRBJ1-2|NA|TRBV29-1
TGCAGCGTTGGGGATGGACAGTCCCGAATTGGCTACACCTTC
CSVGDGQSRIGYTF
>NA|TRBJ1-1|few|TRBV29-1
TGCAGCGTGACAGAACAGAACACTGAAGCTTTCTTT
CSVTEQNTEAFF
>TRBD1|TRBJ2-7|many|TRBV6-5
TGTGCCAGCAGTTACCCGGGGACAGTCGCCTACGAGCAGTACTTC
CASSYPGTVAYEQYF
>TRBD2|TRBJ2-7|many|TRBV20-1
TGCAGTGCTAGTCCCTTAGGCGGGAGCGGGTACGAGCAGTACTTC
CSASPLGGSGYEQYF
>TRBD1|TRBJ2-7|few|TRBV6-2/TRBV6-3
TGTGCCAGCAGCTCCCCCGGGACAGGGGGCTACGAGCAGTACTTC
CASSSPGTGGYEQYF
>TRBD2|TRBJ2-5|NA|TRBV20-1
TGCAGTGCGCCGACCGGGACTAGCGGGAGTTCGGAGACCCAGTACTTC
CSAPTGTSGSSETQYF
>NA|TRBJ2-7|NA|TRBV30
TGTGCCTGGAGTAGAGGGACCTACGAGCAGTACTTC
CAWSRGTYEQYF
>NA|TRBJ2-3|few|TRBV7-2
TGTGTCAGCAGCTTAGGGGCGGGGACAGATACGCAGTATTTT
CVSSLGAGTDTQYF
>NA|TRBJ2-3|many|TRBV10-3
TGTGCCACAGCTGGCAGGGCAGACACAGATACGCAGTATTTT
CATAGRADTDTQYF
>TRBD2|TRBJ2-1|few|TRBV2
TGTGCCAGCAGTGCGGGAGGCACCTACAATGAGCAGTTCTTC
CASSAGGTYNEQFF
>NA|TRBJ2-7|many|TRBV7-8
TGTGCCAGCAGCCAGGGACTTTCCCCCTACGAGCAGTACTTC
CASSQGLSPYEQYF
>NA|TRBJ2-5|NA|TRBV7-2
TGTGCCAGCAGCTCTTATACAGGGAGAGAGACCCAGTACTTC
CASSSYTGRETQYF
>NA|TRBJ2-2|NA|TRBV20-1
TGCAGTGCTGGTACGGACGATGTGACCGGGGAGCTGTTTTTT
CSAGTDDVTGELFF
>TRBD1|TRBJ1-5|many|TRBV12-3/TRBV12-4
TGTGCCAGCAGCAGTCCCGGGACAGGGACCAGAGGCAATCAGCCCCAGCATTTT
CASSSPGTGTRGNQPQHF
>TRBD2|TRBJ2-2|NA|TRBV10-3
TGTGCCATCAGTCCCGGGACTACGAACACCGGGGAGCTGTTTTTT
CAISPGTTNTGELFF
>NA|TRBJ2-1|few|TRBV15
TGTGCCACCAGCAGGGAGGGGACAGTTAGCGGTGAGCAGTTCTTC
CATSREGTVSGEQFF
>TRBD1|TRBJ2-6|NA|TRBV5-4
TGTGCCAGCCTGGACAGGTTAAAGGCTGGGGCCAACGTCCTGACTTTC
CASLDRLKAGANVLTF
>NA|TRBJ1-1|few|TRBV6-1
TGTGCCAGCACTCCCGGTCGGCGTGCAACTGAAGCTTTCTTT
CASTPGRRATEAFF
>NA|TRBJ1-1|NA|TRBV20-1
TGCAGTGCCGGAAGTGGTTCGACTGAAGCTTTCTTT
CSAGSGSTEAFF
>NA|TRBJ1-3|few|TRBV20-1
TGCAGTGCTAGAGATCGGGTCAGTCCTGGAAACACCATATATTTT
CSARDRVSPGNTIYF
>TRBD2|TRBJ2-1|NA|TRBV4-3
TGCGCCAGCAGCCCGGGACTAGCGTCAAATGAGCAGTTCTTC
CASSPGLASNEQFF
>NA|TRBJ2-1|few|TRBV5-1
TGCGCCAGCAGCTTGGGTGTACTTTACAATGAGCAGTTCTTC
CASSLGVLYNEQFF
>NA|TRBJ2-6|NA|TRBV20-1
TGCAGTGCTAGGGCGGATGGGGGTGGAGGGGCCAACGTCCTGACTTTC
CSARADGGGGANVLTF
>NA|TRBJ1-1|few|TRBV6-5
TGTGCCAGCAGTTACGGAGCAAAAGCTTTCTTT
CASSYGAKAFF
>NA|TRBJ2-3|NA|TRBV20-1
TGCAGTGCTAGAGGGACCTCAGATACGCAGTATTTT
CSARGTSDTQYF
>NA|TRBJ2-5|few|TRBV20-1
TGCAGTGCCCCGAAGGGGGGGGCAGAGACCCAGTACTTC
CSAPKGGAETQYF
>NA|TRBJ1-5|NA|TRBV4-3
TGCGCCAGCAGCCAAGACTTCGGCCAGCCCCAGCATTTT
CASSQDFGQPQHF
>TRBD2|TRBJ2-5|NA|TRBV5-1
TGCGCCAGCCGACCTTGGACTAGCGGACAAGAGACCCAGTACTTC
CASRPWTSGQETQYF
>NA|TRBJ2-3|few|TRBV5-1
TGCGCCAGCAGGTCAGCTTCTAGCACAGATACGCAGTATTTT
CASRSASSTDTQYF
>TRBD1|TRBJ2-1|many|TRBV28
TGTGCCAGCAGAACAGGGGGCGCTTTACCGCCTCAGTTCTTC
CASRTGGALPPQFF
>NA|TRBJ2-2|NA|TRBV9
TGTGCCAGCAGCGCCCGGGACGGGCCACTCTTCGGGGAGCTGTTTTTT
CASSARDGPLFGELFF
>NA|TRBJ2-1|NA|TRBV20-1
TGCAGTGCTAGGAAGCAACCAACCTACAATGAGCAGTTCTTC
CSARKQPTYNEQFF
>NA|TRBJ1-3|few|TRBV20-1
TGCAGTGCGGGGGCAACGGGGGCTGGAAACACCATATATTTT
CSAGATGAGNTIYF
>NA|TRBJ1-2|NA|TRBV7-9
TGTGCCAGCAGCTCCTCGGGGAGGGGAGGAGGCTACACCTTC
CASSSSGRGGGYTF
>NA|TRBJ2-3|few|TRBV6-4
TGTGCCAGCAGTGATAGCGGGACAGGGCTCACAGATACGCAGTATTTT
CASSDSGTGLTDTQYF
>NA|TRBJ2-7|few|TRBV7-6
TGTGCCAGCCCCCCCCCATGGGAGAACTACGAGCAGTACTTC
CASPPPWENYEQYF
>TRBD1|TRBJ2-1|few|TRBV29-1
TGCAGCGTACGACAGGGGACGGATGAGCAGTTCTTC
CSVRQGTDEQFF
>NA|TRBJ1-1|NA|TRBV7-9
TGTGCCAGCAAGAAGGACATGAACACTGAAGCTTTCTTT
CASKKDMNTEAFF
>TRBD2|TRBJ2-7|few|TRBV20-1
TGCAGTGCTAGACCGGGGGGGAAATACGAGCAGTACTTC
CSARPGGKYEQYF
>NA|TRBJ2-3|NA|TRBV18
TGTGCCAGCTCACCACTGTCTAGCGCCACAGATACGCAGTATTTT
CASSPLSSATDTQYF
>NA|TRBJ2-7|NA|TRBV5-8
TGTGCCAGCAGGTTGACGGCCTCCTACGAGCAGTACTTC
CASRLTASYEQYF
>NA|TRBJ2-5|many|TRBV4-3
TGCGCCAGCAGCCAGGGATTGGGGACCCAGTACTTC
CASSQGLGTQYF
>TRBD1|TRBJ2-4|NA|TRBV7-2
TGTGCCAGCAGCTTAGGAACCGGGACAGGGGGAATAAACATTCAGTACTTC
CASSLGTGTGGINIQYF
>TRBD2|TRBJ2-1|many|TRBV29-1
TGCAGCGTTAACCCGGGACTAGGGCCGTTCTTC
CSVNPGLGPFF
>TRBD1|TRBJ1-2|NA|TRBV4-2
TGTGCCAGCAGCCAAGATTCGACAGGGGGCAACTATGGCTACACCTTC
CASSQDSTGGNYGYTF
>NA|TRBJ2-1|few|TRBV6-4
TGTGCCAGCAGTGATCAGACGAGCTCCTACAATGAGCAGTTCTTC
CASSDQTSSYNEQFF